These T cell receptor beta chains were read from a single sample in a study of OX40 agonist ivuxolimab in advanced cancers. The protocol was immunoSEQ multiplex PCR, while the TCRdb copy is restricted to in-frame clones and leaves out a portion. The table shows some 19,000 clones, with 75% to 85% occurring only once. The sequencing here drew on CD4+ or CD8+ T cells sorted from blood, taken in a trial of the OX40 agonist ivuxolimab. The receptor set was obtained from an adult with an advanced solid tumor such as melanoma, head and neck, liver or kidney cancer. Both conserved end residues are trimmed from each CDR3. Each record gives: CDR3 length, V gene, CDR3 protein.

14 TRBV4-3 ASSQDETGGSSPLH
12 TRBV7-9 ASSSGLTTGELF
11 TRBV6-7 ASSPQRGYGYT
12 TRBV6-1 ASLPGTEQETQY
12 TRBV30 AWSVMGGGQPQH
11 TRBV7-9 ASSPRDPNEQF
14 TRBV4-1 ASSQDRASGIETQY
15 TRBV28 ASSQRGGRGGNYGYT
10 TRBV6-5 ASRTGAREAF
12 TRBV6-5 ASIKRGGLYEQY
12 TRBV19 ASSSGTGAYEQY
11 TRBV19 ASSLLAINEQF
11 TRBV27 ASSALNTGELF
13 TRBV4-3 ASSQDGDCREKLF
14 TRBV7-9 ASSQQTGGGNQPQH
12 TRBV6-5 ASSYNKKPETQY
12 TRBV5-4 ASSFDRRVAEAF
14 TRBV11-2 ASSLVGGGPLYEQY
16 TRBV4-3 ASSQVGTSGGYTGELF
11 TRBV13 ASSPGQGNEQY
13 TRBV7-8 ASSLAGGSGNTIY
13 TRBV7-9 ASSFSDRDYEKLF
14 TRBV11-1 ASSLDPGTGIYEQY
13 TRBV6-5 ASSPRSGNYNEQF
12 TRBV4-1 ASSPDTSSYEQY
12 TRBV7-2 ASSLGPTTDTQY
12 TRBV6-5 ASSYMGGRREQY
16 TRBV10-3 AITKAPGLAGATYEQY
12 TRBV9 ASSSTGLQETQY
11 TRBV6-6 ASSYWRTGELF
11 TRBV30 AWSVGVSTEAF
13 TRBV7-2 ASSLGRGPGYEQY
11 TRBV27 ASSLWGQETQY
9 TRBV6-5 ASSYSREQY
12 TRBV19 ASRVVGMNTEAF
12 TRBV6-1 ASSDSFGAYEQY
12 TRBV7-2 ASSSGLAGGPEF
13 TRBV28 ASSSGTSDTGELF
11 TRBV9 ASSGGTVNEQF
16 TRBV11-2 ASSFVFYPGTGEETQY
11 TRBV7-2 ASSLDRGSEQF
12 TRBV28 ASSPGGDGNTIY
13 TRBV27 ASSLSLDFYNEQF
14 TRBV4-2 ASSQDRESGTDTQY
13 TRBV7-8 ASSENYRGLHEQY
12 TRBV7-6 ASSFTGPTDTQY
13 TRBV5-1 ASSLPGTSLDTQY
12 TRBV28 ASSLWGSNEKLF
13 TRBV9 ASSVAAGGQETQY
10 TRBV5-6 ASSPTGRGYT
13 TRBV5-1 ASSLPSGGVDEQF
13 TRBV2 ASSELPGPNYGYT
14 TRBV18 ASSPGRLGVRQPQH